This TCR beta chain was recorded in a study of glioma-infiltrating T cells. The CDR3 loop spans 11 amino acids. Germline V gene lookup returns CDR1 SQVTM and CDR2 ANQGSEA. The V end lost 7 bases, the J end lost 8 bases, and 14 bases lay between the germline ends. TCR alpha and beta CDR3 regions were amplified from RNA using iRepertoire nested multiplex PCR. For one-step reverse transcription and amplification, about 90-400 ng of tissue mRNA or PBMC total RNA was used. TCRdb re-analysed the multiplex PCR reads in MiXCR, keeping a single row per CDR3 protein. The sample has several thousand distinct CDR3 sequences, approximately 40% seen once. Study results and limitations: Non-neoplastic patients had below-expected tissue-blood divergence, while all gliomas exceeded expectation. CDR3 overlap between tissue and blood was very small.

Remarks on this clonotype: Its antigen is unidentified.

The TCR originated in a human donor with low-grade glioma or glioblastoma, undergoing nonglioma brain surgery, or in good health (not recorded which). Input material: glioma tissue, nonneoplastic brain tissue, or PBMCs (not recorded which). This rearrangement joins TRBV29-1 to TRBJ1-2; D ambiguous. The CDR3 here is CSAIILGGYTF. The DNA for the CDR3 is TGCAGCGCCATAATTCTGGGGGGCTACACCTTC. Filled out from reference TRBV29-1 and TRBJ1-2, the complete variable domain reads SAVISQKPSRDICQRGTSLTIQCQVDSQVTMMFWYRQQPGQSLTLIATANQGSEATYESGFVIDKFPISRPNLTFSTLTVSNMSPEDSSIYLCSAIILGGYTFGSGTRLTVV.